A single sample is the source of the 29 T cell receptor beta chains below, sequenced in a study of shared clonotypes between healthy human individuals. Libraries were prepared by immunoSEQ multiplex PCR; TCRdb keeps only in-frame clonotypes and omits some of them. The sample has roughly 1,600,000 clones, approximately 98.5% seen once; the top ten hold 0.36%. Sequencing was performed on naive CD4+ T cells sorted from blood. The subset is: CD45RA+ positively selected. These receptors were taken from a man younger than 45 in good health.

The V and J genes are TRBV10-2 and TRBJ1-5; weak D call: TRBD1 (6 bases). Trimming shortened V by 4 bases and J by 9 bases, and 19 bases separated the two germline ends. Per germline, CDR1 WSHSY and CDR2 SAAADI. The length of the CDR3 is 15 residues. CDR3 protein: CASSAGHQVPPPQHF. The CDR3 DNA is TGCGCCAGCAGTGCGGGACATCAAGTACCACCGCCCCAGCATTTT.

V usage is TRBV4-2 and J usage is TRBJ2-3; 13 nucleotides agree with TRBD2. The CDR3 contains 16 residues. Germline V gene lookup returns CDR1 LGHNA and CDR2 YNFKEQ. Germline trimming cut 3 bases from V and 2 bases from J; bases unmatched to any gene: 2. Written as DNA, the CDR3 is TGTGCCAGCAGCCACGGGACTAGCGGGACCACAGATACGCAGTATTTT. Its protein is CASSHGTSGTTDTQYF.

The J gene is TRBJ1-4, the V gene TRBV29-1; D may be TRBD1 (5 bases). The germline V gene encodes CDR1 SQVTM and CDR2 ANQGSEA. The CDR3 totals 11 residues. V lost 6 bases to trimming and J lost 7 bases, with 9 bases between them. CDR3 DNA sequence: TGCAGCGTGAAAAGGGGTGAAAAACTGTTTTTT. It yields the protein CSVKRGEKLFF.

This clone was detected only once. The chain carries TRBV10-3 and TRBJ2-3, with 12 bases aligning to TRBD2. The germline gives CDR1 ENHRY, CDR2 SYGVKD. V lost 7 bases and J lost 2; bases outside the gene matches: 7. CDR3 length: 16 amino acids. The CDR3 spells CAITQGLAGATDTQYF. CDR3 DNA sequence: TGTGCCATCACCCAGGGACTAGCGGGCGCCACAGATACGCAGTATTTT.

This clone appeared once. The V and J genes are TRBV6-5 and TRBJ2-2; 8 bases map to TRBD1. Germline CDR1 MNHEY, CDR2 SVGAGI. Losses at the gene ends were 5 bases for V and 4 bases for J; bases not matched to a gene: 3. There are 14 residues in the CDR3. In nucleotides, the CDR3 is TGTGCCAGCAGTCGGACAGGGCGCACCGGGGAGCTGTTTTTT. Protein product: CASSRTGRTGELFF.

The V gene is TRBV29-1, the J gene TRBJ2-4; D is unclear. The CDR3 has 16 residues. The V gene's germline CDR1 is SQVTM and CDR2 ANQGSEA. V dropped 4 bases and J dropped 1 base, with 17 bases sitting between them. The CDR3 is CSVVVDPLWAKNIQYF. Here the CDR3 DNA reads TGCAGCGTTGTTGTTGACCCTCTTTGGGCCAAAAACATTCAGTACTTC.

CDR3 residues: CASSARGAGELFF. The CDR3 DNA is TGTGCCAGCAGCGCCCGGGGGGCCGGGGAGCTGTTTTTT. This rearrangement joins TRBV5-4 to TRBJ2-2; 7 bases match TRBD2. J lost 6 bases, V lost 4 bases, and 3 bases had no gene match. The CDR3 has 13 amino acids. Germline V CDR1 and CDR2: SGHNT, YYREEE (reference sequence).

A word on this clone: Other nucleotide sequences in the sample specify the same CDR3. V is TRBV5-4 and J is TRBJ1-2; D is possibly TRBD1 (5 bases). This CDR3 comprises 13 residues. Germline CDR1 reads SGHNT; CDR2 reads YYREEE (reference sequence). The germline V and J ends were trimmed by 3 bases and 0 bases, with 6 bases remaining between them. CDR3 residues: CASSSTANYGYTF. CDR3 DNA sequence: TGTGCCAGCAGCTCGACAGCTAACTATGGCTACACCTTC.

With regard to this clone: The identical CDR3 is also encoded by other nucleotide sequences in the sample. The chain combines TRBV5-4 with TRBJ2-1; D is unresolved. Trimming took 0 bases from V and 5 from J, leaving 9 bases between them. CDR3 size: 14 residues. Germline CDR1 reads SGHNT; CDR2 reads YYREEE (reference sequence). The CDR3 is CASSLVGSDNEQFF. The CDR3 DNA reads TGTGCCAGCAGCTTGGTAGGGTCCGACAATGAGCAGTTCTTC. Complete variable domain (other parts from reference TRBV5-4 and TRBJ2-1): ETGVTQSPTHLIKTRGQQVTLRCSSQSGHNTVSWYQQALGQGPQFIFQYYREEENGRGNFPPRFSGLQFPNYSSELNVNALELDDSALYLCASSLVGSDNEQFFGPGTRLTVL.

The chain links TRBV29-1 to TRBJ2-5; D is unclear. The CDR3 has 11 amino acids. V was pared by 5 bases and J by 4 bases, with 8 bases between. Germline CDR1 and CDR2: SQVTM and ANQGSEA. CDR3 sequence (DNA): TGCAGCGTTCTGTGGGGAGAGACCCAGTACTTC. Translated, it gives CSVLWGETQYF.

This rearrangement joins TRBV7-2 to TRBJ2-1; perhaps D is TRBD1 or TRBD2 (5 bases each). Germline lookup yields CDR1 SGHTA and CDR2 FQGNSA. V lost 5 bases to trimming and J lost 8 bases, with 28 bases between them. The CDR3 totals 18 residues. The CDR3 DNA follows: TGTGCCAGCAGCCCACACCCTCCGGGACCGGGGTTGAGGTATGAGCAGTTCTTC. The encoded protein is CASSPHPPGPGLRYEQFF.

The V call is TRBV2, the J call TRBJ1-1, with TRBD1 matching over 8 bases. The germline CDR1 and CDR2 sequences are SNHLY and FYNNEI. V was clipped by 6 bases and J by 1 base; unmatched bases: 4. The CDR3 is 14 residues long. In DNA, the CDR3 is TGTGCCAGCAGGGCTACAGGGGGGAACACTGAAGCTTTCTTT. This encodes CASRATGGNTEAFF.

Regarding this clone: The same CDR3 can be traced to other DNA sequences in this sample. The chain employs TRBV18 and TRBJ2-5, with D unclear. Deletions cut 6 bases from V and 0 bases from J, with 5 bases between. CDR3 length equals 12 residues. The germline gives CDR1 KGHSH, CDR2 LQKENI. CDR3 bases: TGTGCCAGCTCTCCGTACCAAGAGACCCAGTACTTC. Its translation is CASSPYQETQYF.

The rearrangement uses TRBV5-4 and TRBJ1-1; 8 bases line up with TRBD1. Trimming at V came to 4 bases and at J to 1 base, leaving 9 bases not matched to a gene. The germline V gene has CDR1 SGHNT and CDR2 YYREEE (reference sequence). This CDR3 spans 16 amino acids. The CDR3 is CASSKGGTGGNTEAFF. In nucleotides, the CDR3 is TGTGCCAGCAGCAAGGGCGGGACAGGCGGGAACACTGAAGCTTTCTTT.

The chain joins TRBV6-1 to TRBJ1-5; TRBD1 aligns across 10 bases. V lost 7 bases to trimming and J lost 6 bases; unmatched junction nucleotides: 3. Germline CDR1 is MNHNS and CDR2 is SASEGT. This CDR3 comprises 13 residues. The DNA for the CDR3 is TGTGCCAGCAATCGGGACAGGGGTCAGCCCCAGCATTTT. Residues: CASNRDRGQPQHF.

A word on this clone: The identical CDR3 is also encoded by other nucleotide sequences in the sample. This chain links TRBV18 with TRBJ2-5; D unclear. Germline V gene sequence: CDR1 KGHSH, CDR2 LQKENI. This CDR3 is built from 12 residues. Trimming cost V 2 bases and J 4 bases, with 5 bases left between them. This CDR3 reads CASSPVSETQYF. The CDR3, as DNA: TGTGCCAGCTCACCAGTTTCAGAGACCCAGTACTTC.

The chain employs TRBV5-1 and TRBJ2-1, with D possibly matching TRBD2 (6 bases). The CDR3 loop spans 16 amino acids. The germline V and J ends were trimmed by 4 bases and 2 bases, with 16 bases remaining between them. Germline values: CDR1 SGHRS, CDR2 YFSETQ. CDR3: CASSRGTLRTYNEQFF. DNA of the CDR3: TGCGCCAGCAGCCGAGGGACTCTGAGAACCTACAATGAGCAGTTCTTC.

The J gene is TRBJ2-7, the V gene TRBV7-9; 8 nucleotides line up with TRBD2. The CDR3 is 14 amino acids. V trimming: 5 bases; J trimming: 6 bases; junction bases outside the gene matches: 9. The germline CDR1 and CDR2 sequences are SEHNR and FQNEAQ (reference sequence). In DNA, the CDR3 is TGTGCCAGCAGCGCCCGGGGGGGTGGTTCCGAGCAGTACTTC. Translated, it gives CASSARGGGSEQYF. The full variable domain, completed using reference TRBV7-9 and TRBJ2-7, is DTGVSQNPRHKITKRGQNVTFRCDPISEHNRLYWYRQTLGQGPEFLTYFQNEAQLEKSRLLSDRFSAERPKGSFSTLEIQRTEQGDSAMYLCASSARGGGSEQYFGPGTRLTVT.

The rearrangement uses TRBV10-1 and TRBJ1-1, with D possibly TRBD1 on 6 matching bases. The CDR3 totals 13 residues. CDR1 WNHNN and CDR2 SYGVQD come from the germline V gene (reference sequence). V was cut by 8 bases and J by 1 base, with 11 bases left in between. The CDR3 DNA reads TGCGCCAGCCAGGACAGAAGGAACACTGAAGCTTTCTTT. This sequence encodes CASQDRRNTEAFF.

The chain uses TRBV7-3 and TRBJ2-1; 7 bases match TRBD2. The ends lost 2 bases at V and 12 bases at J; junction bases unmatched: 10. This CDR3 has 14 residues. Germline V gene lookup returns CDR1 SGHTA and CDR2 FQGTGA. This chain's CDR3 is CASSLETSPTRQFF. The CDR3 nucleotides read TGTGCCAGCAGCTTAGAGACTAGCCCTACACGGCAGTTCTTC. The full variable domain, rest sourced from reference TRBV7-3 and TRBJ2-1, is GAGVSQTPSNKVTEKGKYVELRCDPISGHTALYWYRQSLGQGPEFLIYFQGTGAADDSGLPNDRFFAVRPEGSVSTLKIQRTERGDSAVYLCASSLETSPTRQFFGPGTRLTVL.

Points on this clone: Other DNA variants within this sample encode the same CDR3. The rearrangement links TRBV18 to TRBJ1-2, with TRBD1 identical over 7 bases. The CDR3 contains 14 residues. Losses at the gene ends were 3 bases for V and 4 bases for J; bases not matched to a gene: 5. Germline CDR1 and CDR2: KGHSH and LQKENI. The CDR3 protein is CASSPETGPYGYTF. The DNA of the CDR3 is TGTGCCAGCTCACCCGAGACAGGGCCCTATGGCTACACCTTC.

The DNA for the CDR3 is TGCGCCAGCAAGATAGCATCTGGTTCTACCACTCAAGAGACCCAGTACTTC. It is translated as CASKIASGSTTQETQYF. This chain connects TRBV5-1 to TRBJ2-5; the D is unclear. Trimming cost V 6 bases and J 2 bases, with 23 bases left between them. The CDR3 has 17 amino acids. Looked up from germline, CDR1 is SGHRS and CDR2 is YFSETQ.

The chain joins TRBV28 to TRBJ2-2; D may be TRBD1 (6 bases). Trimming removed 6 bases at V and 4 bases at J, with 9 bases between. CDR3 length equals 13 residues. Looked up from germline, CDR1 is MDHEN and CDR2 is SYDVKM. CDR3 sequence (DNA): TGTGCCAGCAGGGACAGACGCACCGGGGAGCTGTTTTTT. Translating it yields CASRDRRTGELFF.

V gene TRBV7-9 combines with J gene TRBJ1-4; D remains ambiguous. This CDR3 is built from 15 residues. Looked up from germline, CDR1 is SEHNR and CDR2 is FQNEAQ (reference sequence). With 1 base removed from V and 11 bases from J, the gap between germline ends came to 17 bases. The CDR3 coding sequence is TGTGCCAGCAGCTTAGTTTCAGCGGGTTCCGGGAAACTGTTTTTT. Protein: CASSLVSAGSGKLFF. The full variable domain, its missing parts supplied by reference TRBV7-9 and TRBJ1-4, is DTGVSQNPRHKITKRGQNVTFRCDPISEHNRLYWYRQTLGQGPEFLTYFQNEAQLEKSRLLSDRFSAERPKGSFSTLEIQRTEQGDSAMYLCASSLVSAGSGKLFFGSGTQLSVL.

The chain combines TRBV21-1 with TRBJ2-1; the table's D gene call, TRBD1, was not cross checked with the DNA. TRBV21-1 counts as a pseudogene. CDR3 size: 16 residues. This CDR3 reads CASSISGRATSHEQFF. In nucleotides, the CDR3 is TGTGCCAGCAGCATATCTGGCAGGGCGACTTCCCATGAGCAGTTCTTC.

The gene calls are TRBV14 and TRBJ2-7; D is possibly TRBD2 (6 bases). There are 15 residues in the CDR3. V was pared by 4 bases and J by 9 bases, with 22 bases between. Per the germline V gene, CDR1 is SGHDN and CDR2 is FVKESK. The CDR3 sequence is CASSPPGLISSAQYF. DNA for the CDR3: TGTGCCAGCAGCCCCCCGGGACTGATCTCATCCGCGCAGTACTTC.

The chain joins TRBV18 to TRBJ2-5, with TRBD2 matching over 13 bases. This CDR3 has 18 residues. Germline loops: CDR1 KGHSH, CDR2 LQKENI. V was pared by 2 bases and J by 4 bases, with 10 bases of the junction left unmatched. The CDR3 spells CASSPRTSGREQVETQYF. Here the CDR3 DNA reads TGTGCCAGCTCACCAAGAACTAGCGGGAGGGAACAGGTAGAGACCCAGTACTTC.

The DNA of the CDR3 is TGTGCCAGCAGCCATAACGACCAGGGGGGGAACACTGAAGCTTTCTTT. Encoded protein: CASSHNDQGGNTEAFF. This sequence joins TRBV5-4 and TRBJ1-1; 7 nucleotides agree with TRBD1. V shed 4 bases and J 1 base; nucleotides not matched to a gene: 10. Germline values: CDR1 SGHNT, CDR2 YYREEE (reference sequence). The CDR3 is made up of 16 amino acids.

This chain links TRBV5-1 with TRBJ2-1, with D uncertain. V lost 5 bases and J 8 bases, leaving 17 bases between the germline ends. Looked up from germline, CDR1 is SGHRS and CDR2 is YFSETQ. The CDR3 consists of 14 residues. The chain's CDR3 is CASSVIGVGDEQFF. CDR3 nucleotide sequence: TGCGCCAGCAGTGTAATAGGAGTCGGCGATGAGCAGTTCTTC.